Listed here are 9 T cell receptor beta chains from one sample, sequenced in a study of stem cell transplantation in POMP-related autoinflammatory disease. Assay: immunoSEQ multiplex PCR; the TCRdb copy retains only in-frame clones and omits some. Among around 9,000 clones listed, roughly 88% were seen once. Material: CD8+ T cells from PBMCs, obtained after stem cell transplantation. These receptors originate from a human patient with POMP-related autoinflammation and immune dysregulation (PRAID). Some of the T cells might come from the graft donor.

This chain joins TRBV28 and TRBJ2-3, with D maybe TRBD2 (6 bases). The CDR3 contains 14 residues. V was cut by 5 bases and J by 2 bases, with 11 bases left in between. Germline V gives CDR1 MDHEN, CDR2 SYDVKM. The CDR3 here is CASSRERTTDTQYF. DNA of the CDR3: TGTGCCAGCAGTCGGGAGAGGACCACAGATACGCAGTATTTT. Filled out from reference TRBV28 and TRBJ2-3, the complete variable domain reads DVKVTQSSRYLVKRTGEKVFLECVQDMDHENMFWYRQDPGLGLRLIYFSYDVKMKEKGDIPEGYSVSREKKERFSLILESASTNQTSMYLCASSRERTTDTQYFGPGTRLTVL.

V gene TRBV15 combines with J gene TRBJ2-4, with D perhaps matching TRBD2 (6 bases). This CDR3 spans 17 amino acids. The germline V gene has CDR1 LNHNV and CDR2 YYDKDF (reference sequence). V lost 3 bases to trimming and J lost 3 bases, with 18 bases between them. CDR3 bases: TGTGCCACCAGCAGCGAGGCGGGGAGTGAAATCAAAAACATTCAGTACTTC. Translation gives CATSSEAGSEIKNIQYF.

The gene calls are TRBV5-1 and TRBJ1-3; D might be TRBD1 (5 bases). Trimming stripped 4 bases from V and 8 bases from J, with 13 bases between. Germline assignment: CDR1 SGHRS and CDR2 YFSETQ. This CDR3 has 13 residues. The CDR3 coding sequence is TGCGCCAGCAGCCGGGGCGGGGTGGACACCATATATTTT. Amino acids: CASSRGGVDTIYF.

The chain joins TRBV15 to TRBJ1-2; D is unclear. The CDR3 runs to 13 residues. Germline-derived CDR1 and CDR2 are LNHNV and YYDKDF (reference sequence). With 7 bases removed from V and 7 bases from J, the gap between germline ends came to 16 bases. The CDR3 spells CATTAGGAAGYTF. The CDR3 DNA follows: TGTGCCACCACGGCGGGAGGAGCGGCTGGCTACACCTTC.

This chain links TRBV7-9 with TRBJ2-1; TRBD2 is a possible D gene (6 bases). V dropped 1 base and J dropped 5 bases, with 15 bases sitting between them. This CDR3 has 16 amino acids. The V gene's germline CDR1 is SEHNR and CDR2 FQNEAQ (reference sequence). CDR3 region: CASSLGTSKKHNEQFF. CDR3 coding DNA: TGTGCCAGCAGCTTAGGCACTAGCAAAAAACACAATGAGCAGTTCTTC. The entire variable domain, with the rest obtained from reference TRBV7-9 and TRBJ2-1, is as follows: DTGVSQNPRHKITKRGQNVTFRCDPISEHNRLYWYRQTLGQGPEFLTYFQNEAQLEKSRLLSDRFSAERPKGSFSTLEIQRTEQGDSAMYLCASSLGTSKKHNEQFFGPGTRLTVL.

The V and J genes are TRBV28 and TRBJ2-1; D might be TRBD2 (5 bases). The CDR3 runs 14 residues. V dropped 8 bases and J dropped 1 base, with 12 bases sitting between them. In germline, CDR1 is MDHEN, CDR2 SYDVKM. The CDR3 sequence is CASGRTWSYNEQFF. CDR3 sequence (DNA): TGTGCCAGCGGCAGGACTTGGTCCTACAATGAGCAGTTCTTC.

The chain links TRBV14 to TRBJ2-7; TRBD1 agrees at 7 bases. The V segment lost 6 bases and the J segment 5 bases; nucleotides outside the gene matches: 13. The CDR3 has 15 residues. The germline V gene encodes CDR1 SGHDN and CDR2 FVKESK. CDR3 loop: CASSPYPTGSDEQYF. DNA for the CDR3: TGTGCCAGCAGTCCTTACCCGACAGGGAGCGACGAGCAGTACTTC.

The chain is built from TRBV29-1 and TRBJ2-7; D is ambiguous. Germline CDR1 is SQVTM and CDR2 is ANQGSEA. The CDR3 loop spans 11 amino acids. Trimming took off 0 bases at V and 7 bases at J, with 7 bases between the two ends. The CDR3 loop reads CSVEDQREQYF. In DNA form, the CDR3 reads TGCAGCGTTGAAGATCAAAGGGAGCAGTACTTC.

This sequence joins TRBV27 and TRBJ2-5, with 7 bases matching TRBD1. V dropped 8 bases and J dropped 5; count of bases not matched to a gene: 17. The V gene's germline CDR1 is MNHEY and CDR2 SMNVEV (reference sequence). This CDR3 has 16 amino acids. CDR3 region: CASWTGRASDRETQYF. In DNA, the CDR3 is TGTGCCAGCTGGACAGGACGGGCCTCCGACCGGGAGACCCAGTACTTC.